This T cell receptor beta chain was recorded in a study of cytomegalovirus exposure and HLA in healthy donors. Overall study results and limits: Among TCR sequences, most were rare, though some public TCRs appeared in many donors. It was reported that the classifier diagnosed cytomegalovirus status with high specificity and sensitivity in both the original and validation cohorts.

Here immunoSEQ multiplex PCR was the method, and the copy in TCRdb shows in-frame clones only, minus some. The table shows 45,000 to 70,000 clones, with about 92% occurring only once. A remark on this clone: The antigen is not known.

Germline V gene lookup returns CDR1 SGHDT and CDR2 YYEEEE. Deletions cut 7 bases from V and 7 bases from J, with 11 bases between. The CDR3 spans 11 residues. The sample was PBMCs. The rearrangement uses TRBV5-6 and TRBJ1-2; D remains ambiguous. The TCR was taken from a man between 18 and 35 years old in good health and CMV-seronegative. The CDR3 DNA is TGTGCCAGCCGCAACCGGGGTGGCTACACCTTC. Encoded protein: CASRNRGGYTF.